Listed below are T cell receptor beta chains from one sample, sequenced in a study of T-cell memory formation after mild COVID-19. In TCRdb, the 5' RACE reads were re-called with MiXCR into one record per CDR3 protein. This sample yields around 220,000 distinct CDR3 sequences, of which roughly 17% are seen a single time; approximately 3.5% belongs to the top ten. Sequenced input: PBMCs or a T cell subset sorted from them (not recorded which). These receptors all stem from a man aged 18 to 30 who had mild COVID-19 (a few samples of this study predate the infection). Cell type and time point are not known. Both conserved end residues are part of each CDR3. Fields, in order: D gene, clone size, V gene, J gene, CDR3 protein, CDR3 DNA. D genes are given only for firm matches. Where a row states a size, it is once, few, many or the class of an expanded clone; other rows omit it.

>-|few|TRBV3-1|TRBJ2-2
CASRRDTDTGELFF
TGTGCCAGCAGGCGGGACACCGACACCGGGGAGCTGTTTTTT
>-|-|TRBV5-1|TRBJ2-7
CASSSGQWQYF
TGCGCCAGCAGCAGCGGACAGTGGCAGTACTTC
>-|-|TRBV4-3|TRBJ2-7
CASSQGGSSYEQYF
TGCGCCAGCAGCCAAGGCGGTAGCTCCTACGAGCAGTACTTC
>-|-|TRBV5-6|TRBJ1-4
CASSLGTTNEKLFF
TGTGCCAGCAGCCTAGGGACGACTAATGAAAAACTGTTTTTT
>TRBD2|few|TRBV7-2|TRBJ2-3
CASSLGTSSSDTQYF
TGTGCCAGCAGCCTAGGGACTAGTTCGTCAGATACGCAGTATTTT
>-|-|TRBV6-2/TRBV6-3|TRBJ1-2
CASSYAYGYTF
TGTGCCAGCAGTTACGCCTATGGCTACACCTTC
>-|-|TRBV7-9|TRBJ2-5
CASSLGASPAETQYF
TGTGCCAGCAGCTTAGGCGCCTCCCCTGCAGAGACCCAGTACTTC
>-|few|TRBV12-3/TRBV12-4|TRBJ1-1
CASSPSSRLEAFF
TGTGCCAGCAGTCCCTCATCCAGACTTGAAGCTTTCTTT
>-|many|TRBV7-2|TRBJ2-5
CASSLNGRKETQYF
TGTGCCAGCAGCTTAAACGGACGGAAAGAGACCCAGTACTTC
>-|-|TRBV11-2|TRBJ1-2
CASSPRGASGYTF
TGTGCCAGCAGTCCTAGAGGGGCATCGGGCTACACCTTC
>-|few|TRBV4-2|TRBJ2-4
CASSQAARGSQNIQYF
TGTGCCAGCAGCCAAGCCGCACGGGGGTCCCAAAACATTCAGTACTTC
>TRBD2|few|TRBV6-2/TRBV6-3|TRBJ2-5
CASNYGRGGLRQETQYF
TGTGCCAGCAACTATGGCCGGGGGGGCCTGAGGCAAGAGACCCAGTACTTC
>TRBD2|-|TRBV4-1|TRBJ2-1
CASSPYVGLAYNEQFF
TGCGCCAGCAGCCCTTACGTGGGACTAGCCTACAATGAGCAGTTCTTC
>-|-|TRBV4-1|TRBJ2-3
CASSQDFRGRGTDTQYF
TGCGCCAGCAGCCAAGATTTCAGGGGTCGGGGCACAGATACGCAGTATTTT
>-|many|TRBV7-9|TRBJ1-3
CASAEARSGNTIYF
TGTGCCAGCGCGGAGGCTAGATCCGGAAACACCATATATTTT
>-|many|TRBV6-2/TRBV6-3|TRBJ1-1
CAIASDGPEAFF
TGTGCCATCGCCTCGGACGGACCTGAAGCTTTCTTT
>-|few|TRBV3-1|TRBJ1-1
CASSIHGALNTEAFF
TGTGCCAGCAGCATACACGGGGCCTTGAACACTGAAGCTTTCTTT
>TRBD1|-|TRBV7-9|TRBJ2-7
CASSLGQGENEQYF
TGTGCCAGCAGCTTAGGACAGGGAGAGAACGAGCAGTACTTC
>TRBD1|few|TRBV4-3|TRBJ2-7
CASSQQFSSGTGDSYEQYF
TGCGCCAGCAGCCAACAATTCTCATCCGGGACAGGGGATTCCTACGAGCAGTACTTC
>TRBD2|-|TRBV5-6|TRBJ2-3
CASSPGAGGGTDTQYF
TGTGCCAGCAGCCCAGGAGCGGGGGGTGGTACAGATACGCAGTATTTT
>TRBD2|many|TRBV7-9|TRBJ2-2
CASAGGANTGELFF
TGTGCCAGCGCGGGGGGCGCGAACACCGGGGAGCTGTTTTTT
>-|few|TRBV18|TRBJ2-7
CASSPMGTYEQYF
TGTGCCAGCTCACCCATGGGGACCTACGAGCAGTACTTC
>-|-|TRBV3-1|TRBJ1-2
CASSQDGGYTF
TGTGCCAGCAGCCAAGACGGTGGCTACACCTTC
>-|-|TRBV6-5|TRBJ1-2
CASRLRDGYTF
TGTGCCAGCAGGCTCAGGGATGGCTACACCTTC
>TRBD1|-|TRBV7-3|TRBJ1-1
CASSPGGDGEAFF
TGTGCCAGCAGCCCAGGGGGGGACGGTGAAGCTTTCTTT
>-|-|TRBV6-6|TRBJ1-1
CASSRHGDTEAFF
TGTGCCAGCAGTAGACATGGGGACACTGAAGCTTTCTTT
>TRBD2|-|TRBV18|TRBJ2-5
CASSKAGGTETQYF
TGTGCCAGCTCCAAAGCGGGGGGCACAGAGACCCAGTACTTC
>TRBD2|-|TRBV11-2|TRBJ2-1
CASSLSTSGGMNEQFF
TGTGCCAGCAGCTTGTCTACTAGCGGGGGGATGAATGAGCAGTTCTTC
>TRBD2|-|TRBV2|TRBJ2-5
CASRRRGGQETQYF
TGTGCCAGCAGGAGGCGGGGGGGTCAAGAGACCCAGTACTTC
>-|few|TRBV6-2/TRBV6-3|TRBJ1-5
CASSYMAQANQPQHF
TGTGCCAGCAGTTATATGGCCCAGGCCAATCAGCCCCAGCATTTT
>-|few|TRBV6-5|TRBJ2-2
CASSYSTSQEGRRGTGELFF
TGTGCCAGCAGTTACTCCACGTCGCAGGAGGGCAGAAGAGGGACCGGGGAGCTGTTTTTT
>TRBD1|-|TRBV12-3/TRBV12-4|TRBJ2-7
CASSLAGQGVYEQYF
TGTGCCAGCAGTTTAGCGGGACAGGGGGTCTACGAGCAGTACTTC
>TRBD1|-|TRBV7-6|TRBJ1-1
CASSLGQVTEAFF
TGTGCCAGCAGCTTGGGACAGGTCACTGAAGCTTTCTTT
>TRBD1|-|TRBV18|TRBJ2-5
CASSPRDSIFQETQYF
TGTGCCAGCTCACCCCGGGACAGCATTTTCCAAGAGACCCAGTACTTC
>-|few|TRBV4-1|TRBJ2-5
CASSLQGLWETQYF
TGCGCCAGCAGCCTACAAGGGTTATGGGAGACCCAGTACTTC
>TRBD2|few|TRBV28|TRBJ2-1
CASSLRRTSGGYNEQFF
TGTGCCAGCAGTTTAAGAAGGACTAGCGGGGGGTACAATGAGCAGTTCTTC
>-|-|TRBV4-1|TRBJ1-2
CASSQESGFTNYGYTF
TGCGCCAGCAGCCAAGAATCTGGCTTTACTAACTATGGCTACACCTTC
>TRBD1|-|TRBV5-1|TRBJ2-5
CASRGNRGRQETQYF
TGCGCCAGCAGGGGGAACAGGGGGCGGCAAGAGACCCAGTACTTC
>-|many|TRBV7-8|TRBJ2-2
CASSLVGPGELFF
TGTGCCAGCAGCTTAGTGGGGCCCGGGGAGCTGTTTTTT
>-|-|TRBV6-5|TRBJ1-5
CASSYRGREPQHF
TGTGCCAGCAGTTACCGGGGGCGTGAGCCCCAGCATTTT
>-|-|TRBV6-5|TRBJ1-3
CASSQTETYYYSGNTIYF
TGTGCCAGCAGCCAGACAGAGACTTACTACTACTCTGGAAACACCATATATTTT
>TRBD2|-|TRBV7-9|TRBJ2-5
CASSLVMGGQETQYF
TGTGCCAGCAGCTTAGTGATGGGGGGGCAAGAGACCCAGTACTTC
>TRBD1|-|TRBV7-2|TRBJ2-3
CASARDRDTDTQYF
TGTGCCAGTGCCCGGGACAGGGACACAGATACGCAGTATTTT
>-|few|TRBV5-1|TRBJ2-2
CASSFEARGANTGELFF
TGCGCCAGCAGCTTCGAGGCGCGGGGTGCCAACACCGGGGAGCTGTTTTTT
>-|many|TRBV11-2|TRBJ2-7
CASSLGEDAYSYEQYF
TGTGCCAGCAGCTTAGGGGAGGACGCATACTCCTACGAGCAGTACTTC
>TRBD1|once|TRBV6-5|TRBJ1-2
CASSRGQGFNYGYTF
TGTGCCAGCAGCCGGGGACAGGGGTTTAACTATGGCTACACCTTC
>-|few|TRBV9|TRBJ1-6
CASSVQDSYNSPLHF
TGTGCCAGCAGCGTCCAGGACTCCTATAATTCACCCCTCCACTTT